The 24 T cell receptor beta chains below come from one sample, sequenced in a study of response to subunit inactivated influenza vaccine. TCRdb processed the RT-PCR reads anew with MiXCR; each CDR3 protein has one entry. The repertoire holds fewer than 350,000 distinct CDR3 sequences, with 21% as singletons. The material was PBMCs from blood, obtained approximately 20 months after vaccination. Receptors were obtained from a man between 50 and 69 years old who received an inactivated influenza vaccine.

In its sample, this clonotype was seen many times. V and J are TRBV20-1 and TRBJ1-1, with a possible D match to TRBD1 (5 bases). V was shortened by 4 bases and J by 10 bases, with 25 bases between the two germline ends. The CDR3 sequence is 15 residues long. CDR1 is DFQATT and CDR2 is SNEGSKA in the germline V gene (reference sequence). CDR3 in amino acids: CSANSPGRPGEGAFF. The CDR3 nucleotides are TGCAGTGCTAATTCCCCAGGGCGTCCCGGAGAAGGAGCTTTCTTT.

J is TRBJ1-3 and V is TRBV5-5; no reliable D call. CDR1 is SGHKS and CDR2 is YYEKEE in the germline V gene (reference sequence). This CDR3 has 14 amino acids. Trimming took 5 bases from V and 0 from J, leaving 9 bases between them. In nucleotides, the CDR3 is TGTGCCAGCAGGAAGCCGGCCTCTGGAAACACCATATATTTT. This gives the protein CASRKPASGNTIYF.

The chain uses TRBV11-1 and TRBJ2-3, with 10 bases lining up with TRBD2. Germline-derived CDR1 and CDR2 are SGHAT and FQDESV (reference sequence). The CDR3 runs to 18 residues. J gave up 2 bases and V 5 bases, and 13 bases lay outside the gene matches. CDR3 in amino acids: CASSPRQDSGGLTDTQYF. The CDR3 nucleotides are TGTGCCAGCAGCCCACGTCAGGATAGCGGGGGGCTCACAGATACGCAGTATTTT.

This clonotype appeared a few times. The chain joins TRBV5-1 to TRBJ2-3, with D possibly TRBD2 on 6 matching bases. This CDR3 has 13 amino acids. The germline V gene has CDR1 SGHRS and CDR2 YFSETQ. V lost 3 bases and J 1 base, leaving 6 bases between the germline ends. The CDR3 nucleotides are TGCGCCAGCAGCTCTAGCGGCACAGATACGCAGTATTTT. It translates to CASSSSGTDTQYF.

This clonotype was counted between two and nine times. The rearrangement uses TRBV12-3 or TRBV12-4 and TRBJ1-3; no clear D gene. The V end was cut by 3 bases, the J end by 3 bases, with 12 bases between. The CDR3 is 15 amino acids. This CDR3 reads CASSFPEYGGNTIYF. In DNA, the CDR3 is TGTGCCAGCAGTTTCCCCGAATATGGTGGAAACACCATATATTTT.

V usage is TRBV25-1 and J usage is TRBJ1-5, with unresolved D. The CDR3 loop spans 14 amino acids. Trimming removed 7 bases from V and 0 bases from J, with 10 bases in between. The V gene's germline CDR1 is MGHDK and CDR2 SYGVNS. The CDR3 coding sequence is TGTGCCAGCAACATCCGGGATAGCAATCAGCCCCAGCATTTT. Protein: CASNIRDSNQPQHF.

The chain is built from TRBV5-1 and TRBJ2-3; 8 nucleotides align to TRBD2. The V gene end was trimmed by 6 bases and the J gene end by 3 bases; junction bases not matched to a gene: 6. CDR1 is SGHRS and CDR2 is YFSETQ in the germline V gene. There are 14 residues in the CDR3. CDR3: CASMAGGQTDTQYF. The DNA of the CDR3 is TGCGCCAGCATGGCGGGAGGACAGACAGATACGCAGTATTTT.

This clonotype was recorded at least ten times. The chain uses TRBV12-3 or TRBV12-4 and TRBJ1-1, with D possibly being TRBD1 (5 bases). The CDR3 is 11 residues long. The V end lost 3 bases, the J end lost 10 bases, and 9 bases lay between the germline ends. In DNA, the CDR3 is TGTGCCAGCAGTTTGGGGGGGATAGCTTTCTTT. Translating it yields CASSLGGIAFF.

This rearrangement joins TRBV5-1 to TRBJ1-6; maybe TRBD1 (6 bases). This CDR3 is 21 amino acids long. The germline V gene has CDR1 SGHRS and CDR2 YFSETQ. V was pared by 4 bases and J by 0 bases, with 26 bases between. CDR3: CASSPLQGLYAKDSYNSPLHF. The DNA for the CDR3 is TGCGCCAGCAGCCCCCTACAGGGATTATACGCCAAGGACTCCTATAATTCACCCCTCCACTTT.

This clonotype was detected only a few times. The chain recombines TRBV5-1 with TRBJ2-1, with D maybe TRBD2 (5 bases). Germline values: CDR1 SGHRS, CDR2 YFSETQ. Trimming left V 4 bases short and J 7 bases short, with 21 bases between. This CDR3 region has 16 residues. As DNA, the CDR3 is TGCGCCAGCAGCAAAGAACTAGGATGGGGTGAGAATGAGCAGTTCTTC. Its protein is CASSKELGWGENEQFF.

In its sample, this clonotype was seen many times. The chain links TRBV12-3 or TRBV12-4 to TRBJ1-1; the D is unclear. This CDR3 has 13 residues. Trimming took off 2 bases at V and 0 bases at J, with 4 bases between the two ends. CDR3 loop: CASSLPVNTEAFF. The CDR3 DNA follows: TGTGCCAGCAGTTTACCGGTGAACACTGAAGCTTTCTTT.

The chain employs TRBV5-1 and TRBJ2-1; the D gene could be TRBD1 or TRBD2 (5 bases each). With 1 base removed from V and 0 bases from J, the gap between germline ends came to 11 bases. This CDR3 has 16 amino acids. Germline assignment: CDR1 SGHRS and CDR2 YFSETQ. The CDR3 DNA reads TGCGCCAGCAGCTTGTTAGGGGAGAGCTCCTACAATGAGCAGTTCTTC. This translates into CASSLLGESSYNEQFF.

This clonotype appeared many times. The J gene is TRBJ1-5, the V gene TRBV6-1; TRBD1 is a possible D gene (5 bases). The CDR3 has 14 residues. Trimming pared 6 bases from V and 9 bases from J, leaving 18 bases between. Germline CDR1 MNHNS, CDR2 SASEGT. The CDR3 DNA is TGTGCCAGCAGCCCGGGGGGGGTTCGTGTGCCCCAGCATTTT. Its protein product is CASSPGGVRVPQHF.

The V call is TRBV24-1, the J call TRBJ2-3; TRBD1 is a possible D gene (6 bases). The CDR3 contains 15 residues. The germline gives CDR1 KGHDR, CDR2 SFDVKD. The V end lost 3 bases, the J end lost 6 bases, and 15 bases lay between the germline ends. The CDR3 nucleotides are TGTGCCACCAGTGATCCAGGACCAGGGGCGGATACGCAGTATTTT. This gives the protein CATSDPGPGADTQYF.

This chain links TRBV28 with TRBJ1-1; possibly TRBD1 for D (6 bases). Germline CDR1 reads MDHEN; CDR2 reads SYDVKM. The germline V and J ends were trimmed by 6 bases and 1 base, with 12 bases remaining between them. The CDR3 is made up of 14 amino acids. The CDR3, as DNA: TGTGCCAGCAGACCAGGGGACGAGAACACTGAAGCTTTCTTT. This encodes CASRPGDENTEAFF.

The genes are TRBV27 and TRBJ2-3; no clear D gene. The CDR3 spans 14 residues. V gave up 6 bases and J gave up 1 base, with 11 bases separating them. The germline V gene encodes CDR1 MNHEY and CDR2 SMNVEV (reference sequence). Written as DNA, the CDR3 is TGTGCCAGCAGGGTGGACCACCGCACAGATACGCAGTATTTT. It encodes CASRVDHRTDTQYF.

The V and J genes are TRBV15 and TRBJ2-5, with D maybe TRBD2 (5 bases). Germline V lookup: CDR1 LNHNV, CDR2 YYDKDF (reference sequence). V was pared by 0 bases and J by 1 base, with 9 bases between. The CDR3 contains 15 residues. The DNA of the CDR3 is TGTGCCACCAGCAGAGACCGAGCGGCCCAAGAGACCCAGTACTTC. Its translation is CATSRDRAAQETQYF. The entire variable domain, with the rest obtained from reference TRBV15 and TRBJ2-5, is as follows: DAMVIQNPRYQVTQFGKPVTLSCSQTLNHNVMYWYQQKSSQAPKLLFHYYDKDFNNEADTPDNFQSRRPNTSFCFLDIRSPGLGDTAMYLCATSRDRAAQETQYFGPGTRLLVL.

This clonotype turned up a few times. V is TRBV7-9 and J is TRBJ1-2; TRBD1 aligns across 7 bases. Trimming at V came to 3 bases and at J to 5 bases, leaving 3 bases not matched to a gene. This CDR3 is built from 13 residues. CDR1 is SEHNR and CDR2 is FQNEAQ in the germline V gene (reference sequence). The DNA of the CDR3 is TGTGCCAGCAGCTTTGGACAGGAATATGGCTACACCTTC. It yields the protein CASSFGQEYGYTF.

Only a few counts were recorded for this clonotype. The rearrangement uses TRBV20-1 and TRBJ1-6, with a weak D call TRBD1 (6 bases). CDR3 length equals 14 residues. Germline assignment: CDR1 DFQATT and CDR2 SNEGSKA (reference sequence). V lost 3 bases and J 4 bases, leaving 10 bases between the germline ends. CDR3 bases: TGCAGTGCTAGGTCAGGGGCTTATAATTCACCCCTCCACTTT. Residues: CSARSGAYNSPLHF.

This clonotype was counted ten times or more. V and J are TRBV4-3 and TRBJ1-1; D is ambiguous. Deletions cut 3 bases from V and 11 bases from J, with 13 bases between. The CDR3 has 12 residues. Germline loops: CDR1 LGHNA, CDR2 YSLEER. Here the CDR3 reads CASSHLPGRAFF. The CDR3 nucleotides read TGCGCCAGCAGCCATCTACCCGGGAGGGCTTTCTTT.

This clonotype appeared many times. CDR3 bases: TGTGCCAGCAGTTTATTCAGTGATAGGTATAGCAATCAGCCCCAGCATTTT. Its translation: CASSLFSDRYSNQPQHF. The chain combines TRBV28 with TRBJ1-5; D remains unclear. The CDR3 is made up of 17 amino acids. Trimming took off 1 base at V and 0 bases at J, with 13 bases between the two ends. Germline CDR1 is MDHEN and CDR2 is SYDVKM. Together with reference TRBV28 and TRBJ1-5, the CDR3 gives the full variable domain: DVKVTQSSRYLVKRTGEKVFLECVQDMDHENMFWYRQDPGLGLRLIYFSYDVKMKEKGDIPEGYSVSREKKERFSLILESASTNQTSMYLCASSLFSDRYSNQPQHFGDGTRLSIL.

This chain joins TRBV12-3 or TRBV12-4 and TRBJ1-1, with D maybe TRBD1 (6 bases). The CDR3 length is 15 residues. The V end lost 0 bases, the J end lost 2 bases, and 10 bases lay between the germline ends. The chain's CDR3 is CASSLAGTINTEAFF. CDR3 coding DNA: TGTGCCAGCAGTTTAGCCGGGACAATTAACACTGAAGCTTTCTTT.

The chain joins TRBV5-4 to TRBJ1-1; 8 bases are shared with TRBD1. Germline V gene lookup returns CDR1 SGHNT and CDR2 YYREEE (reference sequence). The V gene end was trimmed by 4 bases and the J gene end by 6 bases; junction bases not matched to a gene: 14. The CDR3 loop spans 16 amino acids. As DNA, the CDR3 is TGTGCCAGCAGCGACGGACAGGGCCCGGGGGGGTCTGAAGCTTTCTTT. Translation gives CASSDGQGPGGSEAFF.

V gene TRBV10-3 combines with J gene TRBJ1-5; D gene ambiguous. Trimming pared 2 bases from V and 0 bases from J, leaving 8 bases between. The CDR3 spans 15 residues. Germline V gene sequence: CDR1 ENHRY, CDR2 SYGVKD. The CDR3 DNA follows: TGTGCCATCAGTGAGGACGGCTCTAGCAATCAGCCCCAGCATTTT. Residues: CAISEDGSSNQPQHF.